Detailed here is one TCR beta chain. TCRdb fed the 5' RACE reads into MiXCR, producing one record per CDR3 protein. The table records about 550,000 distinct CDR3 sequences, about a fifth of them present only once. The data are from a study of T cells after yellow fever vaccination. The receptor was isolated from a man aged 25 to 45 who received the YFV17D yellow fever vaccine. The source material was PBMCs, sampled 15 days after the yellow fever booster vaccination.

The CDR3 protein is CASSPNGLAESNEQFF. CDR3 DNA sequence: TGTGCCAGCAGCCCGAACGGCCTAGCGGAGAGCAATGAGCAGTTCTTC. V usage is TRBV7-3 and J usage is TRBJ2-1, with 7 nucleotides matching TRBD2. With 5 bases clipped from V and 6 bases from J, the junction kept 13 bases outside the gene matches. The germline V gene has CDR1 SGHTA and CDR2 FQGTGA. This CDR3 contains 16 residues.